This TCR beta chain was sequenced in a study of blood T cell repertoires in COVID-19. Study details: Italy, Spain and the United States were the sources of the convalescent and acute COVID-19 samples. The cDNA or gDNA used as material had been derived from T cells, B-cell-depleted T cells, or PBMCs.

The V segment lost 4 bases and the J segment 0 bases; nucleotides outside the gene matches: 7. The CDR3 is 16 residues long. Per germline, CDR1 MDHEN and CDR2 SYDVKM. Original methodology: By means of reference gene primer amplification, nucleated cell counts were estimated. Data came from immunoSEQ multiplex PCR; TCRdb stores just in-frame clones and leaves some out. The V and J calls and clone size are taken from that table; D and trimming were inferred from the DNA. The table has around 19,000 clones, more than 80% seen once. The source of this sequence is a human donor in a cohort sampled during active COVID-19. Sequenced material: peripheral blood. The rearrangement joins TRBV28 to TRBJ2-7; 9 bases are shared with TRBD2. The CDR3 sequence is CASSSPASGTSYEQYF. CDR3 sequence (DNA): TGTGCCAGCAGTTCCCCGGCTAGCGGGACCTCCTACGAGCAGTACTTC.